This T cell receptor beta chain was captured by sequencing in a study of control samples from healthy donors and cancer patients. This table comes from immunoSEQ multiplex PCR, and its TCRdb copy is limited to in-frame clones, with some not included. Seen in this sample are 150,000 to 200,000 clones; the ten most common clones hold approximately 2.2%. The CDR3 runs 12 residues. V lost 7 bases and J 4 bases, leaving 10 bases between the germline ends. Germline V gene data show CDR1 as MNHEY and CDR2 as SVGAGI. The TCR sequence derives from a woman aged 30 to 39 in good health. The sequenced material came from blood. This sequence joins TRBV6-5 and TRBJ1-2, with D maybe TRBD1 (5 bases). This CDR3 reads CASKGTAYGYTF. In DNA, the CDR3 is TGTGCCAGCAAAGGGACCGCCTATGGCTACACCTTC.